Reported below is one T cell receptor (beta chain). This clone has a single count. The specificity of this receptor is unknown. Base qualities are missing; no much larger clone stands one base away. The data derive from a study of graft-versus-host responses after intestinal transplantation (dated by TCRdb to the early 2020s). Context from the whole study: The transplants that recipients received were multivisceral, liver-intestinal, or isolated intestinal. Rather than being sequenced by the commercial service, samples from three later patients were sequenced in-house on an Illumina MiSeq and processed with MiXCR. Alloreactive clones were identified by sequencing pre-transplant mixed lymphocyte reaction products and comparing these products with unstimulated pre-transplant donor and recipient T cells. Donor T cell macrochimerism was defined as a peak of at least 4% donor T cells among recipient peripheral blood mononuclear cells. Of the roughly 24 intestinal transplant recipients enrolled in the cohort, one of whom was a retransplant, 3 patients without pretransplant specimens were excluded. Every recipient was given anti-thymocyte globulin induction, followed by roughly 3 years of maintenance tacrolimus and steroids. After intestinal transplantation, graft-versus-host and host-versus-graft alloreactive T cell clones in the graft, circulation and bone marrow were tracked using bulk TCR-beta CDR3 sequencing. Here is what the overall study found, with its caveats: The conclusions were limited by the relatively low number and heterogeneity of the intestinal transplant patients. Early after transplant, declines in HvG clones were associated with peak levels of circulating GvH clones. Patients with donor T cell macrochimerism had high GvH to HvG T cell clonal ratios in their allografts. GvH clones were detected in recipient bone marrow, and some appeared earlier in ileal mucosa or blood, consistent with an intestinal mucosal origin.

The cysteine opens and the phenylalanine closes a CDR3 of 15 amino acids. The entry retains the CDR3 DNA only, 45 bases that are in frame from base 1. Looking up the germline V gene yields CDR1 SGHRS and CDR2 YFSETQ. The protocol used for the library was the immunoSEQ multiplex PCR assay. For most patients, genomic DNA was isolated with the Qiagen DNeasy Blood and Tissue Kit and shipped frozen to Adaptive Biotechnologies for TCR sequencing. Adaptive Biotechnologies carried out high-throughput TCR-beta CDR3 sequencing of genomic DNA for most patients. The original pipeline was this. TCR sequencing data were retrieved from Adaptive's ImmunoSEQ software for about 17 patients, whereas three other patients were processed with MiXCR and VDJtools. CD4 versus CD8 sorting errors were corrected by removing sequences found in both subsets at a frequency ratio below 5:1. CDR3 nucleotide sequences shared between donor and recipient were removed because their origin could not be assigned. To count as alloreactive, a clone needed at least 2-fold expansion over unstimulated cells and a minimum CFSE-low frequency of 0.002% (template counts) or 0.001% (read counts). Clones detected in sequenced pre-transplant spleen, lymph node, or MLR CFSE-low populations of the donor or recipient were defined as mappable. Cumulative frequency of alloreactive clones was calculated as a percentage of all sequences weighted by copy number. Sourced from immuneACCESS, this table was stored by TCRdb with only in-frame sequences that have V and J called. A share of the clones is absent; for the studies checked, an unresolved V gene accounts for under half, and the remainder has no known explanation. The DNA gave D and trimming, while V, J and clone size come from that table. The sample table contains 90,000 to 150,000 clones; only one count was recorded for 95% of them. The ten largest account for more than 2.5% of the sample.

Reading the label with the study, this specimen's time point is: cells obtained before transplantation from donor or recipient. CD3+CD4+ and CD3+CD8+ populations were FACS-sorted from unstimulated pre-transplant donor and recipient cells taken from spleen or lymph nodes. The rearranged chain carries TRBV5-1 and TRBJ2-5, with 10 central nucleotides matching TRBD1. The J call is in doubt because the DNA end fits TRBJ2-7 better. The sample consisted of unstimulated CD8+ T cells sorted from spleen or lymph node cells, taken before intestinal transplant. This clonotype was sampled from a human donor who received an intestinal transplant. DNA sequence: TGCGCCAGCAGCCTACCGGGACAGGGGTCCTACGAGCAGTACTTC. It translates to CASSLPGQGSYEQYF.